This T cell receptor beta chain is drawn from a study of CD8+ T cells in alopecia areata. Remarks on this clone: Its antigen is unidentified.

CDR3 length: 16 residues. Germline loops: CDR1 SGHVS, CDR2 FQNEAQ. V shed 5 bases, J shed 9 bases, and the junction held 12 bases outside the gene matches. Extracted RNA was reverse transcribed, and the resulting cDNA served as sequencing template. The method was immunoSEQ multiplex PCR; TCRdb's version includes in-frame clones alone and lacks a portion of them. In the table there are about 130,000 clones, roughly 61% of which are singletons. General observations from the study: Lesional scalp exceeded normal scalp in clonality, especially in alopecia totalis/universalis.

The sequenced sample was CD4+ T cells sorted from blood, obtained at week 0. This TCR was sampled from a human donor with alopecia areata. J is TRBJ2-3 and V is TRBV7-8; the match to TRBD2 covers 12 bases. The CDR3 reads CASSPGLAGGPATQYF. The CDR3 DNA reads TGTGCCAGCAGCCCCGGGCTAGCGGGGGGGCCTGCGACGCAGTATTTT.